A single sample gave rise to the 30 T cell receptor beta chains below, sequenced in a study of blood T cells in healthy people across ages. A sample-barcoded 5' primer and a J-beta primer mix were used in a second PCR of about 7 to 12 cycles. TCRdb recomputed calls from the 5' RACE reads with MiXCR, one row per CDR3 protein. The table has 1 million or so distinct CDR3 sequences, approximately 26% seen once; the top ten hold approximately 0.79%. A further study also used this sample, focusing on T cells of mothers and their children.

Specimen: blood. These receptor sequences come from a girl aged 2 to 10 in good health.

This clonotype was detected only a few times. CDR3 loop: CASSLAVELDTQYF. As DNA, the CDR3 is TGTGCCAGCAGCTTGGCTGTGGAGTTAGATACGCAGTATTTT. The V and J genes are TRBV5-6 and TRBJ2-3; D is uncertain. The V end lost 0 bases, the J end lost 5 bases, and 10 bases lay between the germline ends. Germline CDR1 and CDR2: SGHDT and YYEEEE. This CDR3 has 14 residues.

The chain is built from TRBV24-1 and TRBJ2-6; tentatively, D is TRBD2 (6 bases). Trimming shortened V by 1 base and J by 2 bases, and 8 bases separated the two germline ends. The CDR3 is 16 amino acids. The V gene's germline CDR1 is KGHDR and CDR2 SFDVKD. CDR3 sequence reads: CATSDFGGPGANVLTF. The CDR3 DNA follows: TGTGCCACCAGTGATTTTGGAGGGCCTGGGGCCAACGTCCTGACTTTC.

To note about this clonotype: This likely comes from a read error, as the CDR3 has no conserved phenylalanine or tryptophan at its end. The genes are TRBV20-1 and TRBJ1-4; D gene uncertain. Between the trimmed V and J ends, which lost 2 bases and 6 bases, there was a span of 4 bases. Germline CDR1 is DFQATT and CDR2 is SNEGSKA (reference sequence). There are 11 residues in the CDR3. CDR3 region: CSARQDEKLFL. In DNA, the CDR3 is TGCAGTGCTAGACAGGATGAAAAACTGTTTCTT.

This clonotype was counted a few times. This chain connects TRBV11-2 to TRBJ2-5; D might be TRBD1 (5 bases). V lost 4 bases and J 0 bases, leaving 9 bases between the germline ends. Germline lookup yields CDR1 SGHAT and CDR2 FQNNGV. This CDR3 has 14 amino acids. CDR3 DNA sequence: TGTGCCAGCAGCTCGACAGATTACCAAGAGACCCAGTACTTC. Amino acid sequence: CASSSTDYQETQYF.

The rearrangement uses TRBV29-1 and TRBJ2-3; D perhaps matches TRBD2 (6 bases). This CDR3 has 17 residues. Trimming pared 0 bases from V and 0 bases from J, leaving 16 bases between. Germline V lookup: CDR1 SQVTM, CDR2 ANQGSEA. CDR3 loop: CSVEDFRRDSSTDTQYF. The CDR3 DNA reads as TGCAGCGTTGAAGACTTCCGGAGGGATTCTAGCACAGATACGCAGTATTTT.

DNA of the CDR3: TGTGCCACTGGCGGGGGGGCCGGAGAGACCCAGTACTTC. Residues: CATGGGAGETQYF. The chain recombines TRBV12-3 or TRBV12-4 with TRBJ2-5; 9 bases match TRBD2. The CDR3 covers 13 residues. V gave up 10 bases and J gave up 4 bases; unmatched junction bases: 7.

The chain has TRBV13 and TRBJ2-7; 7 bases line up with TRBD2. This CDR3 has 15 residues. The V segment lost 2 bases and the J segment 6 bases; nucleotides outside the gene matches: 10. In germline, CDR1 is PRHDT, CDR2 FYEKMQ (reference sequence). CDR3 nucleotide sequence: TGTGCCAGCAGCTTAACGCCGGGACTAAGAATCGAGCAGTACTTC. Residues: CASSLTPGLRIEQYF.

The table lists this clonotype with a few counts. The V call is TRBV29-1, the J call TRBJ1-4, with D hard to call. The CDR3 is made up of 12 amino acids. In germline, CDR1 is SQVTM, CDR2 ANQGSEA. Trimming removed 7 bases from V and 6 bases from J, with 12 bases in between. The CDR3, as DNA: TGCAGCGCGATCGATAGGGATGAAAAACTGTTTTTT. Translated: CSAIDRDEKLFF.

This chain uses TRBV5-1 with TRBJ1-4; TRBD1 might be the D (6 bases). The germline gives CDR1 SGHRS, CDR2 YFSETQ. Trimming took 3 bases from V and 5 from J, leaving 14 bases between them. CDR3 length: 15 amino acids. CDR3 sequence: CASSSLQGKNEKLFF. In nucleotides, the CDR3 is TGCGCCAGCAGCTCCCTACAGGGTAAAAATGAAAAACTGTTTTTT.

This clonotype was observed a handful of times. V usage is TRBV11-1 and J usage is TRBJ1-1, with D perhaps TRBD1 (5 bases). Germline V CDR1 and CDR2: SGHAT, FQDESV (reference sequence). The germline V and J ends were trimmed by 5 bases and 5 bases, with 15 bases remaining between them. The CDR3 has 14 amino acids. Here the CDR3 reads CASSPHRRGTEAFF. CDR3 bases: TGTGCCAGCAGCCCCCACCGGCGGGGGACTGAAGCTTTCTTT.

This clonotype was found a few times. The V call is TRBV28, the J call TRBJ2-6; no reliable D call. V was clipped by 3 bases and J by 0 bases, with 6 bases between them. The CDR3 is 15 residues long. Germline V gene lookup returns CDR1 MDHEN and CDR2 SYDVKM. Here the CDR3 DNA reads TGTGCCAGCAGTTTCCGGAGCTCTGGGGCCAACGTCCTGACTTTC. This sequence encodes CASSFRSSGANVLTF.

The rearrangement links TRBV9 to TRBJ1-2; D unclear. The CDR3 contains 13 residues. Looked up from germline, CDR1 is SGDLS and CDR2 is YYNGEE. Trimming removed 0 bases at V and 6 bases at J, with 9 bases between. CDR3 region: CASSVGRYDGYTF. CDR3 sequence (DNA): TGTGCCAGCAGCGTAGGCAGATATGATGGCTACACCTTC.

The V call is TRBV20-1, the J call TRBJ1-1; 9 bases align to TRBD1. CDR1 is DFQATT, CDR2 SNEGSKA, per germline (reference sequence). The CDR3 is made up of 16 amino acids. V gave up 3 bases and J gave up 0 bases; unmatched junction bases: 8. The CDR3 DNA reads TGCAGTGCTAGTATACAGGGGGCAAACATGAACACTGAAGCTTTCTTT. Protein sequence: CSASIQGANMNTEAFF.

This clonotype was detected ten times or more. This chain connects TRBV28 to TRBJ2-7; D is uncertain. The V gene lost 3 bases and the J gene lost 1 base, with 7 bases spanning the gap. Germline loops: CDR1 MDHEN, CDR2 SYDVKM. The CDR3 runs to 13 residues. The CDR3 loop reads CASSLISSYEQYF. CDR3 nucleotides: TGTGCCAGCAGTTTGATAAGTTCCTACGAGCAGTACTTC.

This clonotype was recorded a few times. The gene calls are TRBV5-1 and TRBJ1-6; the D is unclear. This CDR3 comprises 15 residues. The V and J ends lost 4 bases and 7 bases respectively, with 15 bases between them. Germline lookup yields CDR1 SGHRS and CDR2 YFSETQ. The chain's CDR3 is CASSPTVQRNSPLHF. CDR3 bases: TGCGCCAGCAGCCCCACGGTCCAGAGGAATTCACCCCTCCACTTT.

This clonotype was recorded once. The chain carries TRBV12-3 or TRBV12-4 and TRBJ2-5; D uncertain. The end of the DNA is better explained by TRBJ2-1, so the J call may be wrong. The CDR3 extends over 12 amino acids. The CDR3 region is CASSYSHNEQFF. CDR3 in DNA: TGTGCCAGCAGTTACAGTCATAATGAGCAGTTCTTC.

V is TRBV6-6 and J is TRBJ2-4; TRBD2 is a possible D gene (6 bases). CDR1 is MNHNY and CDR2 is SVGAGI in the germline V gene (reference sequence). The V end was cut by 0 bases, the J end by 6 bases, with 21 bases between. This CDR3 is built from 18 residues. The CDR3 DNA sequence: TGTGCCAGCAGTTACTCGATTCAAACAGCGGGCCTTCTAAACATTCAGTACTTC. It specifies CASSYSIQTAGLLNIQYF.

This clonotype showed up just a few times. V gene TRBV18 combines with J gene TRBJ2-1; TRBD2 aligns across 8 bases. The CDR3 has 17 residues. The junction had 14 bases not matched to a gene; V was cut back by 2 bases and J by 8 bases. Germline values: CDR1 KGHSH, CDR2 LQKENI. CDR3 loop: CASSPGVLAADIHEQFF. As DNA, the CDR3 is TGTGCCAGCTCACCAGGGGTACTAGCGGCCGACATCCATGAGCAGTTCTTC. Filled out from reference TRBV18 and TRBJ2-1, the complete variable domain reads NAGVMQNPRHLVRRRGQEARLRCSPMKGHSHVYWYRQLPEEGLKFMVYLQKENIIDESGMPKERFSAEFPKEGPSILRIQQVVRGDSAAYFCASSPGVLAADIHEQFFGPGTRLTVL.

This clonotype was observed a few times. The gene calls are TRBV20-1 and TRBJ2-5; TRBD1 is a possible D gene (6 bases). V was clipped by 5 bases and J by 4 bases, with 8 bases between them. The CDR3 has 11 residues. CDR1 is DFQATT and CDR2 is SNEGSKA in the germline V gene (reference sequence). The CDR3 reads CSAGDIETQYF. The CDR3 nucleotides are TGCAGTGCTGGGGACATAGAGACCCAGTACTTC.

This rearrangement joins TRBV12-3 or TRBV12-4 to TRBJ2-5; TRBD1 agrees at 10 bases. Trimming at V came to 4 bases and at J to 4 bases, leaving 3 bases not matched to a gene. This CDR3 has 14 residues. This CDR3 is CASSSGQGSETQYF. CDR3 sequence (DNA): TGTGCCAGCAGTTCGGGACAGGGGTCAGAGACCCAGTACTTC.

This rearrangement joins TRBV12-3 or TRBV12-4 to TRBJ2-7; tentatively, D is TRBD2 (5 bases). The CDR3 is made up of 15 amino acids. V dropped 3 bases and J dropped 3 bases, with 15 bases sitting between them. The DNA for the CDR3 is TGTGCCAGCAGTTTTTTCCACCGCGGGTACTACGAGCAGTACTTC. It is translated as CASSFFHRGYYEQYF.

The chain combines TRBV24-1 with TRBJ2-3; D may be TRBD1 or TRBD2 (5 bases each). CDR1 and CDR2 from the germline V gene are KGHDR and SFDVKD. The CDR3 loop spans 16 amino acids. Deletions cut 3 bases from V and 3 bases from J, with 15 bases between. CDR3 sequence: CATSDTGTVPTDTQYF. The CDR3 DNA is TGTGCCACCAGTGATACTGGGACCGTCCCTACAGATACGCAGTATTTT.

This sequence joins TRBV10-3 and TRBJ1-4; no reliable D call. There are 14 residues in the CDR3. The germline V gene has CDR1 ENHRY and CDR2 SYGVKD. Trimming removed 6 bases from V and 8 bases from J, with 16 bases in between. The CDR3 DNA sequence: TGTGCCATCAGGTCCTCCGGGTCAGGAGAAAAACTGTTTTTT. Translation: CAIRSSGSGEKLFF.

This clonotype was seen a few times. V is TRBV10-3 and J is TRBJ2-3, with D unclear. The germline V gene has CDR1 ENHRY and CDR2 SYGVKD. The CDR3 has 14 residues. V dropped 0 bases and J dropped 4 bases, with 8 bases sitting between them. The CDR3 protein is CAISESTTADTQYF. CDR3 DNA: TGTGCCATCAGTGAGTCCACAACCGCAGATACGCAGTATTTT.

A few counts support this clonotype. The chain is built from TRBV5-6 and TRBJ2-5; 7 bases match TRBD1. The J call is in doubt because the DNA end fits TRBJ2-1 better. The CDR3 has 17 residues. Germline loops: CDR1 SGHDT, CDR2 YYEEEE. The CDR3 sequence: CASSASFRDSFYNEQFF. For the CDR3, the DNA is TGTGCCAGCAGCGCGTCTTTCCGGGACAGTTTTTACAATGAGCAGTTCTTC.

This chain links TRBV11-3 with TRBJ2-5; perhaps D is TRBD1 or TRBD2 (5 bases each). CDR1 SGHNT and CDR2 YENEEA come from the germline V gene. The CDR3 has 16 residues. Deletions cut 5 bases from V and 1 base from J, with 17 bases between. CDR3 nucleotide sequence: TGTGCCAGCAGCGCCCGGGACGGTTCTACCCAAGAGACCCAGTACTTC. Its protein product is CASSARDGSTQETQYF.

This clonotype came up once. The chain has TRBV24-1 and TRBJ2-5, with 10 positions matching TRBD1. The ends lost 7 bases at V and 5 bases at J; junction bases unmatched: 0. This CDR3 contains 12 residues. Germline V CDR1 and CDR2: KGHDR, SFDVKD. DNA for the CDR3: TGTGCCACCAGGGGACAGGGGGAGACCCAGTACTTC. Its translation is CATRGQGETQYF.

The DNA of the CDR3 is TGCAGCGTTGACGGGCGGAACACCGGGGAGCTGTTTTTT. It encodes CSVDGRNTGELFF. The V gene is TRBV29-1, the J gene TRBJ2-2; D uncertain. The CDR3 is 13 residues long. The V end was cut by 3 bases, the J end by 1 base, with 6 bases between. The V gene's germline CDR1 is SQVTM and CDR2 ANQGSEA.

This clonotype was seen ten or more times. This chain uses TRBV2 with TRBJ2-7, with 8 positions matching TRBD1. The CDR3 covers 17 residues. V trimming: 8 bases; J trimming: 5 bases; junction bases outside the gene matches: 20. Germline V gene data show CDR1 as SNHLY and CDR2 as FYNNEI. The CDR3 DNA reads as TGTGCCAGCGGCGTAAACATGAGGGACAGGAGGGCGGACGAGCAGTACTTC. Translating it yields CASGVNMRDRRADEQYF.

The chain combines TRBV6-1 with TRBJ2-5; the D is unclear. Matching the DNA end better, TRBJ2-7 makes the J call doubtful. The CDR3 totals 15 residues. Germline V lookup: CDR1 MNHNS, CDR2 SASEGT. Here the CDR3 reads CASRDLEVFTHEQYF. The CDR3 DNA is TGTGCCAGCAGGGACCTTGAGGTCTTTACCCACGAGCAGTACTTC.